This TCR beta chain was sequenced in a study of cytomegalovirus exposure and HLA in healthy donors. Vbeta (60) and Jbeta (13) primers were used in the PCR. Measured with immunoSEQ multiplex PCR; TCRdb has only the in-frame clones, and not every one. The data show about 130,000 clones, about four fifths seen once. The study's findings and limits: Differences between HLA loci emerged in a later analysis of TCR association rates, with DRB1 most and HLA-C fewest. What TCR beta sequences reportedly achieved was accurate prediction of HLA-A and HLA-B alleles in most subjects.

The V and J ends lost 3 bases and 5 bases respectively, with 8 bases between them. This CDR3 contains 13 residues. From germline, CDR1 is LNHDA and CDR2 SQIVND (reference sequence). This clone was observed a handful of times. Its antigen is as yet unknown. The sequenced sample was PBMCs. The receptor was isolated from a woman in her thirties or forties in good health and CMV-seronegative. This sequence joins TRBV19 and TRBJ1-5; D remains unclear. The DNA for the CDR3 is TGTGCCAGTAGTATCTATGCGGATCAGCCCCAGCATTTT. As protein: CASSIYADQPQHF.